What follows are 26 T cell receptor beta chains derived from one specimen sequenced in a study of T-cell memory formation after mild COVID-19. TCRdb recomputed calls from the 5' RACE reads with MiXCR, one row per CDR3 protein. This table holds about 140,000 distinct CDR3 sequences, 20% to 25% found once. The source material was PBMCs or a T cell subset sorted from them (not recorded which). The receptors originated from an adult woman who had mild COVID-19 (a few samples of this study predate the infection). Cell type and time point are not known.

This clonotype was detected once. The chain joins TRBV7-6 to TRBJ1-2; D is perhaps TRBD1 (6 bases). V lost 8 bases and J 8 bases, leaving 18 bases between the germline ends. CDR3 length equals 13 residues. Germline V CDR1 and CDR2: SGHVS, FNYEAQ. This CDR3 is CASSPGGLGGYTF. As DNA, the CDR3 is TGTGCCAGCTCCCCCGGGGGCTTGGGCGGCTACACCTTC.

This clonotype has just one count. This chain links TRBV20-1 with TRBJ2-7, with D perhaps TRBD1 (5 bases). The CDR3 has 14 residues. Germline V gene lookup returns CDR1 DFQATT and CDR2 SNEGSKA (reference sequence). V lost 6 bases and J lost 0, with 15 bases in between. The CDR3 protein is CSAETDLSSYEQYF. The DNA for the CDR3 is TGCAGTGCAGAGACAGACCTAAGCTCCTACGAGCAGTACTTC.

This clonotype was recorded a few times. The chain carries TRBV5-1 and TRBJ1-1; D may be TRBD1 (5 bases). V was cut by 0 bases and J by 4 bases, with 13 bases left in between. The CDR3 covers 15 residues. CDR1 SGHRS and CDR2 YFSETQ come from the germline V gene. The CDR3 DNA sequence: TGCGCCAGCAGCTTGGATTATGGGGGTCCCACTGAAGCTTTCTTT. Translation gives CASSLDYGGPTEAFF.

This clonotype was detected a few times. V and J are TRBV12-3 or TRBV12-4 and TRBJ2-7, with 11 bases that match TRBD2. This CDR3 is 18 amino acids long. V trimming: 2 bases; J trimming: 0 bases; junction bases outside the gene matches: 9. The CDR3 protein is CASSLLAGGPLSSYEQYF. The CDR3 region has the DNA TGTGCCAGCAGTTTACTAGCGGGAGGTCCCTTAAGCTCCTACGAGCAGTACTTC.

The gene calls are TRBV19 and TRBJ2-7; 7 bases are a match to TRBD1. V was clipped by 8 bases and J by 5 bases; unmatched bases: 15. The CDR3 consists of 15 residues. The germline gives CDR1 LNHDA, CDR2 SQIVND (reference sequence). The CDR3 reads CASGAGQAYNDEQYF. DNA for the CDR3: TGTGCCAGTGGAGCTGGACAGGCCTACAACGACGAGCAGTACTTC.

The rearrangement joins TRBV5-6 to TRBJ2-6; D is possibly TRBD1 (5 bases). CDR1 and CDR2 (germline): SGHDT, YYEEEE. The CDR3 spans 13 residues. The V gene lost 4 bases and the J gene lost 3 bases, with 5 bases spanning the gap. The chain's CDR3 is CASSQGGANVLTF. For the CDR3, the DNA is TGTGCCAGCAGCCAGGGTGGGGCCAACGTCCTGACTTTC.

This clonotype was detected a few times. This CDR3 is CASVPASHTGELFF. Here the CDR3 DNA reads TGTGCCAGCGTCCCGGCCTCCCACACCGGGGAGCTGTTTTTT. The V call is TRBV7-9, the J call TRBJ2-2; the D is unclear. V dropped 8 bases and J dropped 3 bases, with 13 bases sitting between them. The CDR3 is made up of 14 amino acids. Per the germline V gene, CDR1 is SEHNR and CDR2 is FQNEAQ (reference sequence).

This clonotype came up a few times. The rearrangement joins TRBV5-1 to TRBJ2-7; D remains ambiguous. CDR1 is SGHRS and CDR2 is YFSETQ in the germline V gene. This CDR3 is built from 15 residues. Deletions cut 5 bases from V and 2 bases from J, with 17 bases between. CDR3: CASSPSGASTYEQYF. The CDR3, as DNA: TGCGCCAGCAGTCCCTCAGGAGCCTCAACCTACGAGCAGTACTTC.

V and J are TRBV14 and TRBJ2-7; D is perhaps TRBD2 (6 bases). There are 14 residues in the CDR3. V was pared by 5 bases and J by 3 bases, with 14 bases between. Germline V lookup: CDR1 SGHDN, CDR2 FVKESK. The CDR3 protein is CASSYPGDGYEQYF. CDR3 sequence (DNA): TGTGCCAGCAGCTATCCGGGGGACGGCTACGAGCAGTACTTC.

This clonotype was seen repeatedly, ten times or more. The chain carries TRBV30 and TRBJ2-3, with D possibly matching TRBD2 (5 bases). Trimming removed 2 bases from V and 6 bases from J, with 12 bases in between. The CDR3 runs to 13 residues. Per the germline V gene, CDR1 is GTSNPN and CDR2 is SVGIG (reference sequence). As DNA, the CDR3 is TGTGCCTGGAGTCTTGGGAGCTCCGATACGCAGTATTTT. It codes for CAWSLGSSDTQYF.

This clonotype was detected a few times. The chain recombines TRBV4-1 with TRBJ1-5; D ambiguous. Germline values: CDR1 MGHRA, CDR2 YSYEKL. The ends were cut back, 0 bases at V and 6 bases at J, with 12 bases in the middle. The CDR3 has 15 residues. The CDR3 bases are TGCGCCAGCAGCCAAGATCAAGGTTCGAGTCAGCCCCAGCATTTT. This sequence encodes CASSQDQGSSQPQHF.

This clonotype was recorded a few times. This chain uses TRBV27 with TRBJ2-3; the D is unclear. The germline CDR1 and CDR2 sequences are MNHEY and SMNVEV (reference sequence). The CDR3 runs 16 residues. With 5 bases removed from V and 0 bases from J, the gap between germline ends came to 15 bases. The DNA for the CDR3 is TGTGCCAGCAGTACCACCCGCTGGGCTAGCACAGATACGCAGTATTTT. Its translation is CASSTTRWASTDTQYF.

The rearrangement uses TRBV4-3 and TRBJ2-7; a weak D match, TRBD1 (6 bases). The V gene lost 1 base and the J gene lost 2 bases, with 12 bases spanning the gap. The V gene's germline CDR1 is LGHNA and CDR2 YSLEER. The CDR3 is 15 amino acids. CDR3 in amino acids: CASSQVLGGTYEQYF. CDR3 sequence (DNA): TGCGCCAGCAGCCAAGTCCTAGGGGGAACCTACGAGCAGTACTTC.

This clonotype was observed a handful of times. As DNA, the CDR3 is TGTGCCAGCAGCCCGGGAGGGGTCGAGCAGTACTTC. Translated: CASSPGGVEQYF. This sequence joins TRBV5-5 and TRBJ2-7; TRBD2 matches at 8 bases. The V and J ends lost 4 bases and 6 bases, in that order; junction bases with no gene match: 3. The germline V gene encodes CDR1 SGHKS and CDR2 YYEKEE (reference sequence). This CDR3 comprises 12 residues.

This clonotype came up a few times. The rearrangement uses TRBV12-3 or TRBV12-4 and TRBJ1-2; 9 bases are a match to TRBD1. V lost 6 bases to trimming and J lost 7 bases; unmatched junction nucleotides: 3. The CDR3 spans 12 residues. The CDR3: CASSETGGGYTF. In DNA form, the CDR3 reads TGTGCCAGCAGCGAGACAGGGGGTGGCTACACCTTC.

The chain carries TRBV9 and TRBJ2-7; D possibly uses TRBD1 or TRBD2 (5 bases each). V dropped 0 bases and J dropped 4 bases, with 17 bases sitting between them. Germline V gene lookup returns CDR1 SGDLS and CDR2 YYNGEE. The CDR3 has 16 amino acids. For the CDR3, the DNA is TGTGCCAGCAGCGTAGGAGGCGAGGGGCTCTCGTACGAGCAGTACTTC. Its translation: CASSVGGEGLSYEQYF.

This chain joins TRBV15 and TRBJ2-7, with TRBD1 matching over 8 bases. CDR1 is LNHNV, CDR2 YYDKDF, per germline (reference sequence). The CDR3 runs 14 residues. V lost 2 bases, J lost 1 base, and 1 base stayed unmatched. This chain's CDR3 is CATSRQGASYEQYF. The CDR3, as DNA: TGTGCCACCAGCAGACAGGGGGCTTCCTACGAGCAGTACTTC.

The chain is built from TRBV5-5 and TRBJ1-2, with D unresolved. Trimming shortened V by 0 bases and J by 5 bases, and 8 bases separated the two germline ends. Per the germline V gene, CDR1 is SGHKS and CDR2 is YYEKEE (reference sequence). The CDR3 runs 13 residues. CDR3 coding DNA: TGTGCCAGCAGCTTGGGGGAATTTTATGGCTACACCTTC. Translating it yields CASSLGEFYGYTF.

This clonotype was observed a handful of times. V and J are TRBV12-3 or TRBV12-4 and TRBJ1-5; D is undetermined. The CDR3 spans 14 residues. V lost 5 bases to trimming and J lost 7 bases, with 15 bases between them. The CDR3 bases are TGTGCCAGCAGTCCTAGTTCAGAGCTCCAGCCCCAGCATTTT. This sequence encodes CASSPSSELQPQHF.

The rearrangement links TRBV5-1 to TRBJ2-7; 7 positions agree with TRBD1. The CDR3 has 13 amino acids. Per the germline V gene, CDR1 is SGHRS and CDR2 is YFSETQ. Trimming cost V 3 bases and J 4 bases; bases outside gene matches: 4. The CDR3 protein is CASSWSRGYEQYF. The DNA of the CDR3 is TGCGCCAGCAGCTGGAGCAGGGGGTACGAGCAGTACTTC.

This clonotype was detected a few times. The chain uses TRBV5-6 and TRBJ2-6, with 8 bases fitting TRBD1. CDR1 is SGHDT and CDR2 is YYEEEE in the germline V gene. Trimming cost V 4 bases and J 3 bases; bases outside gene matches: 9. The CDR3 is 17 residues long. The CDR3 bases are TGTGCCAGCAGCCCCTGGACAGGGTTAGATGGGGCCAACGTCCTGACTTTC. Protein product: CASSPWTGLDGANVLTF.

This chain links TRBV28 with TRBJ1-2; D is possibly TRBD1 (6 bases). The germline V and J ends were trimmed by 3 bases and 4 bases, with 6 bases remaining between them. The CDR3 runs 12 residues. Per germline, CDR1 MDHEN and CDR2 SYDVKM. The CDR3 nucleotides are TGTGCCAGCAGTTTGGGGGCCTATGGCTACACCTTC. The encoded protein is CASSLGAYGYTF.

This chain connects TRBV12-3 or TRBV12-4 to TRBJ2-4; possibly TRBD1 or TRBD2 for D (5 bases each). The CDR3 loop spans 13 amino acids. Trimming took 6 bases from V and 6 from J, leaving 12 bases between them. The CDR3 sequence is CASSDGTPNIQYF. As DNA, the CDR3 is TGTGCCAGCAGCGACGGGACCCCAAACATTCAGTACTTC.

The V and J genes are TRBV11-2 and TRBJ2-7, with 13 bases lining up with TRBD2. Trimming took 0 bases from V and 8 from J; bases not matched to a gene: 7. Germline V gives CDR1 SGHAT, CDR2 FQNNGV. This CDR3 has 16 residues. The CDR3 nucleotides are TGTGCCAGCAGCTTAGATGTAGGGACTAGCGGGACCAAGCAGTACTTC. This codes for CASSLDVGTSGTKQYF.

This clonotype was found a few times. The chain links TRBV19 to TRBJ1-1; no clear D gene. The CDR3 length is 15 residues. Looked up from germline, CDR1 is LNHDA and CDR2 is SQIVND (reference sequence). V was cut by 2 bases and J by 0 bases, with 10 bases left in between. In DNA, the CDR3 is TGTGCCAGTAGTATATCTGGCGACATGAACACTGAAGCTTTCTTT. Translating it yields CASSISGDMNTEAFF.

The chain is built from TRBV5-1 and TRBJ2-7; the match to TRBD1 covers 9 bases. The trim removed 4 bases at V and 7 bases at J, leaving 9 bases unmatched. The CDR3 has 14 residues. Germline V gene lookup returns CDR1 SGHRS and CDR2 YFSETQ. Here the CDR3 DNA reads TGCGCCAGCAGCCAGTACAGGGGGCAGTTTGAGCAGTACTTC. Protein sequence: CASSQYRGQFEQYF.